The sequence of this T cell receptor beta chain was determined in a study of beta chain features in type 1 diabetes. Study results and limitations: Patients and controls would be equally affected if PCR favored shorter templates. Researchers cautioned that cDNA sequencing could over-represent cells with high TCR expression. TCRB CDR3s from Type 1 diabetes patients were moderately but significantly shorter in all four CD4+ subsets.

This CDR3 has 15 amino acids. Germline V gene data show CDR1 as MNHNY and CDR2 as SVGAGI (reference sequence). Trimming shortened V by 6 bases and J by 0 bases, and 12 bases separated the two germline ends. Notes on this clone: Its antigen is unknown.

Central memory, naive, regulatory and stem cell-like memory CD4+ cells were sorted by CD45RO/CCR7/CD25/CD127/CD95/CD27. Since all of the isolated RNA was reverse transcribed, expressed TCRB transcripts were what got sequenced. This table comes from immunoSEQ multiplex PCR, and its TCRdb copy is limited to in-frame clones, with some not included. The table lists hundreds of thousands of clones, about 14% of them singletons. The sample was naive CD4+ T cells from blood. The sequence was collected from a man aged 18 to 30 with type 1 diabetes. The chain links TRBV6-6 to TRBJ2-1; D is unresolved. The CDR3 region has the DNA TGTGCCAGCAGCTCCCGTATGAGCTCCTACAATGAGCAGTTCTTC. Translated, it gives CASSSRMSSYNEQFF.